What follows are 21 T cell receptor beta chains derived from one specimen sequenced in a study of regulatory T cells in long-lasting Graves disease (dated by TCRdb to 2020 to 2023). What the time point label conveys for this sample: persistent/refractory GD, antithyroid drugs over 5 years with positive TRAb. For both TCR sequencing and RNA sequencing, RNA was extracted from PBMCs in TRIzol. The library relied on multiplex PCR. Instrument used: Illumina HiSeq 4000. To build TCR beta libraries, CDR3 regions were amplified by Arm-PCR using iRepertoire HTBI primers. TCRdb reprocessing: public reads trimmed at Q25 with fastp, clones called with MiXCR, in-frame beta chains kept. Each entry is one CDR3 protein sequence, shown with its most common DNA and genes. This sample gives about 660,000 distinct CDR3 sequences in total; about 30% of them show up just once. The top ten constitute 42% of the sample. The material was peripheral blood mononuclear cells (PBMCs), obtained when the disease was refractory, from a patient treated with antithyroid drugs. The source is a female donor with Graves disease.

This clonotype was detected once. The genes are TRBV20-1 and TRBJ2-3; 7 bases are a match to TRBD2. There are 14 residues in the CDR3. V gave up 4 bases and J gave up 3 bases; unmatched junction bases: 7. Germline CDR1 and CDR2: DFQATT and SNEGSKA (reference sequence). CDR3 nucleotides: TGCAGTGCTACCCTTGGGGGGGAGACAGATACGCAGTATTTT. Its translation: CSATLGGETDTQYF.

This clonotype was observed a few times. The genes are TRBV20-1 and TRBJ1-2; weak D call: TRBD1 (6 bases). V was clipped by 3 bases and J by 2 bases, with 19 bases between them. The CDR3 has 16 amino acids. CDR1 and CDR2 (germline): DFQATT, SNEGSKA (reference sequence). The CDR3 bases are TGCAGTGCTAGGATCACGGACAGCCGGGGGAACTATGGCTACACCTTC. Translating gives CSARITDSRGNYGYTF.

This clonotype was counted only a few times. The rearrangement joins TRBV20-1 to TRBJ1-6; no clear D. Germline CDR1 reads DFQATT; CDR2 reads SNEGSKA (reference sequence). Trimming cost V 5 bases and J 8 bases, with 13 bases left between them. There are 13 residues in the CDR3. This CDR3 reads CSAPRARDSPLHF. The DNA for the CDR3 is TGCAGTGCTCCACGGGCGCGCGATTCACCCCTCCACTTT.

The chain joins TRBV11-2 to TRBJ1-3; 7 bases align to TRBD1. Germline CDR1 and CDR2: SGHAT and FQNNGV. The V segment lost 3 bases and the J segment 1 base; nucleotides outside the gene matches: 6. The CDR3 extends over 16 amino acids. The CDR3 here is CASSFKPQGSGNTIYF. DNA of the CDR3: TGTGCCAGCAGCTTTAAACCACAGGGGTCTGGAAACACCATATATTTT.

The rearrangement joins TRBV6-9 to TRBJ2-2, with 9 bases that match TRBD2. The germline gives CDR1 MNHGY, CDR2 SVAAGI. The CDR3 runs 15 residues. The V and J ends lost 4 bases and 3 bases, in that order; junction bases with no gene match: 3. The DNA of the CDR3 is TGTGCCAGCAGTTGGGGCGGGAGGGACACCGGGGAGCTGTTTTTT. Translation gives CASSWGGRDTGELFF.

Concerning this clonotype itself: This may come from a read error, since a much larger clone is one base off. This chain links TRBV28 with TRBJ2-5; a possible D gene is TRBD2 (5 bases). There are 14 residues in the CDR3. Germline CDR1 is MDHEN and CDR2 is SYDVKM. Here the CDR3 DNA reads TGTGCCAGCAGCCGCGACTATTTACAAGGGACCCAGTACTTC. This sequence encodes CASSRDYLQGTQYF. The full variable domain, in which reference TRBV28 and TRBJ2-5 provide the parts outside the CDR3, is DVKVTQSSRYLVKRTGEKVFLECVQDMDHENMFWYRQDPGLGLRLIYFSYDVKMKEKGDIPEGYSVSREKKERFSLILESASTNQTSMYLCASSRDYLQGTQYFGPGTRLLVL.

V usage is TRBV2 and J usage is TRBJ2-7; 8 nucleotides align to TRBD2. Germline loops: CDR1 SNHLY, CDR2 FYNNEI. The CDR3 is 18 residues long. V gave up 4 bases and J gave up 4 bases; unmatched junction bases: 18. CDR3: CASSVRGSRLAGSYEQYF. CDR3 nucleotide sequence: TGTGCCAGCAGTGTGCGTGGGAGCCGGCTAGCGGGTTCATACGAGCAGTACTTC.

This clonotype was seen a few times. V usage is TRBV5-1 and J usage is TRBJ2-5, with no clear D. Germline CDR1 reads SGHRS; CDR2 reads YFSETQ. CDR3 length: 13 residues. Deletions cut 4 bases from V and 5 bases from J, with 12 bases between. CDR3 sequence reads: CASSTDLLETQYF. The DNA for the CDR3 is TGCGCCAGCAGCACCGACCTCCTGGAGACCCAGTACTTC. Using reference TRBV5-1 and TRBJ2-5 for the parts outside the CDR3, the full variable domain is KAGVTQTPRYLIKTRGQQVTLSCSPISGHRSVSWYQQTPGQGLQFLFEYFSETQRNKGNFPGRFSGRQFSNSRSEMNVSTLELGDSALYLCASSTDLLETQYFGPGTRLLVL.

The genes are TRBV9 and TRBJ1-5; TRBD1 might be the D (6 bases). The CDR3 consists of 15 residues. Germline-derived CDR1 and CDR2 are SGDLS and YYNGEE. Trimming shortened V by 3 bases and J by 5 bases, and 15 bases separated the two germline ends. CDR3 region: CASSEEGRGDQPQHF. The CDR3 DNA follows: TGTGCCAGCAGCGAGGAGGGGAGGGGGGATCAGCCCCAGCATTTT.

The rearrangement uses TRBV29-1 and TRBJ1-1; no reliable D call. Germline CDR1 and CDR2: SQVTM and ANQGSEA. V was shortened by 1 base and J by 4 bases, with 13 bases between the two germline ends. The CDR3 is 14 residues long. CDR3 in DNA: TGCAGCGTTGAAGGGACCCCCAGTGGCACTGAAGCTTTCTTT. It is translated as CSVEGTPSGTEAFF.

CDR3 loop: CASSQDTGNQPQHF. CDR3 DNA sequence: TGTGCCAGCAGCCAAGACACTGGGAATCAGCCCCAGCATTTT. V and J are TRBV12-3 or TRBV12-4 and TRBJ1-5; no clear D gene. The CDR3 length is 14 residues. V lost 6 bases, J lost 4 bases, and 13 bases lay in between.

The rearrangement uses TRBV20-1 and TRBJ1-5; TRBD1 aligns across 8 bases. Germline V gene lookup returns CDR1 DFQATT and CDR2 SNEGSKA (reference sequence). Trimming at V came to 0 bases and at J to 6 bases, leaving 4 bases not matched to a gene. There are 14 residues in the CDR3. The CDR3 region has the DNA TGCAGTGCTAGAGACAGGGGGCGAGGTCAGCCCCAGCATTTT. Translation: CSARDRGRGQPQHF.

This clonotype turned up a few times. The genes are TRBV28 and TRBJ1-5; possible D gene TRBD1, 6 bases. The CDR3 loop spans 17 amino acids. V was cut by 5 bases and J by 4 bases, with 21 bases left in between. Looked up from germline, CDR1 is MDHEN and CDR2 is SYDVKM. CDR3 protein: CASSPQTGQPGNQPQHF. CDR3 DNA sequence: TGTGCCAGCAGTCCCCAAACCGGACAGCCTGGGAATCAGCCCCAGCATTTT.

This clonotype showed up many times. The chain combines TRBV28 with TRBJ1-1, with 7 bases aligning to TRBD1. Germline lookup yields CDR1 MDHEN and CDR2 SYDVKM. The CDR3 consists of 13 residues. Trimming cost V 6 bases and J 4 bases; bases outside gene matches: 5. This CDR3 reads CASRGQEGTEAFF. The CDR3 region has the DNA TGTGCCAGCAGAGGACAGGAGGGCACTGAAGCTTTCTTT.

V and J are TRBV5-1 and TRBJ1-1; tentatively, D is TRBD1 (5 bases). The CDR3 is 16 amino acids. The germline CDR1 and CDR2 sequences are SGHRS and YFSETQ. V lost 0 bases, J lost 1 base, and 13 bases lay in between. In DNA form, the CDR3 reads TGCGCCAGCAGCTTGGATCTGGGGCGCGGGAACACTGAAGCTTTCTTT. Amino acids: CASSLDLGRGNTEAFF.

This clonotype was counted ten times or more. This chain uses TRBV12-3 or TRBV12-4 with TRBJ1-1, with 7 bases aligning to TRBD1. The CDR3 consists of 14 residues. V gave up 3 bases and J gave up 4 bases; unmatched junction bases: 5. The CDR3 region has the DNA TGTGCCAGCAGTTTGAGGGGGCAAGGCACTGAAGCTTTCTTT. Residues: CASSLRGQGTEAFF.

This chain uses TRBV27 with TRBJ2-6; no clear D gene. Per germline, CDR1 MNHEY and CDR2 SMNVEV (reference sequence). V was cut by 3 bases and J by 0 bases, with 15 bases left in between. The CDR3 contains 18 residues. The CDR3 bases are TGTGCCAGCAGTTTTGGCCCGGACCCGAGCTCTGGGGCCAACGTCCTGACTTTC. This encodes CASSFGPDPSSGANVLTF.

This clonotype was detected a few times. This chain uses TRBV5-6 with TRBJ1-2; no clear D gene. The CDR3 sequence is 15 residues long. Trimming cost V 5 bases and J 8 bases, with 22 bases left between them. Germline CDR1 is SGHDT and CDR2 is YYEEEE. CDR3 sequence reads: CASSHIIVPGDGYTF. CDR3 nucleotide sequence: TGTGCCAGCAGTCACATTATCGTCCCCGGCGACGGCTACACCTTC.

This chain connects TRBV5-1 to TRBJ1-1, with D uncertain. Between the trimmed V and J ends, which lost 3 bases and 1 base, there was a span of 13 bases. The CDR3 has 15 amino acids. Per the germline V gene, CDR1 is SGHRS and CDR2 is YFSETQ. CDR3 protein: CASSSVFPGNTEAFF. DNA for the CDR3: TGCGCCAGCAGCTCGGTCTTTCCAGGGAACACTGAAGCTTTCTTT.

This clonotype was detected many times. This sequence joins TRBV11-2 and TRBJ2-5; D ambiguous. Germline lookup yields CDR1 SGHAT and CDR2 FQNNGV. Trimming left V 5 bases short and J 5 bases short, with 15 bases between. The CDR3 loop spans 14 amino acids. The chain's CDR3 is CASSRRVGFETQYF. The CDR3, as DNA: TGTGCCAGCAGCCGACGGGTAGGGTTTGAGACCCAGTACTTC.

This clonotype was recorded only once. The rearrangement uses TRBV6-1 and TRBJ1-1; weak D call: TRBD1 (6 bases). There are 12 residues in the CDR3. V lost 3 bases, J lost 10 bases, and 12 bases lay in between. Germline CDR1 reads MNHNS; CDR2 reads SASEGT. CDR3 amino acids: CASSDRDNRAFF. The CDR3 DNA reads as TGTGCCAGCAGTGACCGGGACAACAGAGCTTTCTTT.